The 4 T cell receptor beta chains in this list originate from one sample, sequenced in a study of blood T cell repertoires in COVID-19. TCRdb's copy holds only in-frame clones and misses some; the assay was immunoSEQ multiplex PCR. The sample shows some 270,000 clones, 80% to 90% of them seen only once. Sequencing was performed on peripheral blood. All receptors come from a woman in her 40s who had recovered from COVID-19.

J is TRBJ2-3 and V is TRBV18; 10 bases line up with TRBD2. J gave up 2 bases and V 3 bases, and 5 bases lay outside the gene matches. The CDR3 sequence is 16 residues long. Germline assignment: CDR1 KGHSH and CDR2 LQKENI. CDR3 sequence: CASSPQAGGNTDTQYF. The CDR3 coding sequence is TGTGCCAGCTCACCTCAAGCGGGGGGGAACACAGATACGCAGTATTTT. Full variable domain (rest looked up from reference TRBV18 and TRBJ2-3): NAGVMQNPRHLVRRRGQEARLRCSPMKGHSHVYWYRQLPEEGLKFMVYLQKENIIDESGMPKERFSAEFPKEGPSILRIQQVVRGDSAAYFCASSPQAGGNTDTQYFGPGTRLTVL.

The rearrangement joins TRBV28 to TRBJ2-2, with D possibly TRBD2 on 6 matching bases. CDR1 is MDHEN, CDR2 SYDVKM, per germline. This CDR3 comprises 16 residues. V dropped 3 bases and J dropped 5 bases, with 16 bases sitting between them. In nucleotides, the CDR3 is TGTGCCAGCAGTTTCTTTGCCGGGAGTCGGACCGGGGAGCTGTTTTTT. Its translation: CASSFFAGSRTGELFF.

The V and J genes are TRBV12-5 and TRBJ2-3; weak D call: TRBD2 (6 bases). This CDR3 region has 13 residues. V shed 9 bases and J shed 1 base, with 11 bases lying between them. The germline CDR1 and CDR2 sequences are LGHNT and FRNRAP. This CDR3 is CASAEGGTDTQYF. In DNA, the CDR3 is TGTGCTAGCGCGGAGGGTGGCACAGATACGCAGTATTTT.

The V gene is TRBV7-9, the J gene TRBJ2-3; TRBD2 matches 11 bases. The germline V gene has CDR1 SEHNR and CDR2 FQNEAQ (reference sequence). The CDR3 has 16 residues. V was pared by 4 bases and J by 4 bases, with 7 bases of the junction left unmatched. CDR3 coding DNA: TGTGCCAGCAGCTACGCGACTAGCGGGGACCCAGATACGCAGTATTTT. It is translated as CASSYATSGDPDTQYF.